A selection of T cell receptor beta chains follows, all from one sample in a study of CD8 T cells in ankylosing spondylitis. TCRdb reprocessed the 5' RACE reads via MiXCR and lists one record per CDR3 protein. The sample records about 250,000 distinct CDR3 sequences, 7% to 10% being singletons. Sequences were obtained from blood, either unsorted or a sorted T cell fraction (not recorded which). The source of these receptors is a female donor with ankylosing spondylitis or in good health (not recorded which). Both conserved end residues are part of each CDR3. D genes are given only for firm matches. Not every row has a clone size; where given, it reads once, few, many or a size class.

CDR3aa	CDR3nt	v_gene	abundance	d_gene	j_gene
CASSLKGSEQYF	TGTGCCAGCAGCTTGAAGGGCTCCGAGCAGTACTTC	TRBV5-5	many	NA	TRBJ2-7
CSVGGVGGNQPQHF	TGCAGCGTTGGGGGGGTAGGGGGCAATCAGCCCCAGCATTTT	TRBV29-1	many	NA	TRBJ1-5
CASSSSLNAGELFF	TGTGCCAGCAGCTCGTCTCTTAACGCCGGGGAGCTGTTTTTT	TRBV5-6	NA	NA	TRBJ2-2
CASSYVDEQYF	TGTGCCAGCAGTTACGTAGACGAGCAGTACTTC	TRBV6-5	many	NA	TRBJ2-7
CSVSGTGTEAFF	TGCAGCGTCTCCGGGACAGGGACCGAAGCTTTCTTT	TRBV29-1	many	TRBD1	TRBJ1-1
CASSFSGTLTGGYTF	TGCGCCAGCAGCTTTAGTGGGACTTTAACAGGTGGCTACACCTTC	TRBV5-1	many	NA	TRBJ1-2
CASKRLAGGSETQYF	TGTGCCAGCAAGAGGCTAGCGGGAGGTTCAGAGACCCAGTACTTC	TRBV2	NA	TRBD2	TRBJ2-5
CASSSQGYETQYF	TGTGCCAGCAGTTCCCAGGGGTACGAGACCCAGTACTTC	TRBV6-2/TRBV6-3	many	NA	TRBJ2-5
CASSLHGGEQFF	TGTGCCAGCAGCCTGCACGGGGGTGAGCAGTTCTTC	TRBV11-2	few	NA	TRBJ2-1
CASSSPWGEQFF	TGTGCCAGCAGCTCCCCTTGGGGGGAGCAGTTCTTC	TRBV11-2	many	NA	TRBJ2-1
CASTLDWEWSEKLFF	TGTGCCAGCACCCTGGACTGGGAATGGAGTGAAAAACTGTTTTTT	TRBV6-1	many	NA	TRBJ1-4
CASSYTPGQGYNEQFF	TGCGCCAGCAGCTATACCCCGGGACAGGGTTACAATGAGCAGTTCTTC	TRBV5-1	many	TRBD1	TRBJ2-1
CASSEAQRSSYEQYF	TGTGCCAGCAGTGAAGCCCAGCGGTCGTCCTACGAGCAGTACTTC	TRBV6-1	NA	NA	TRBJ2-7
CASSDEASSYNEQFF	TGTGCCAGCAGTGATGAAGCGAGCTCCTACAATGAGCAGTTCTTC	TRBV2	many	NA	TRBJ2-1
CASSPGLGVEPYEQYF	TGCGCCAGCAGCCCCGGGCTGGGGGTAGAGCCTTACGAGCAGTACTTC	TRBV5-1	many	NA	TRBJ2-7
CASSRTSRAGELFF	TGTGCCAGCAGTCGGACTAGTCGAGCCGGGGAGCTGTTTTTT	TRBV6-2/TRBV6-3	many	TRBD2	TRBJ2-2
CATSRGGSGRAGNEQFF	TGTGCCACCAGCAGAGGGGGTAGCGGGAGGGCCGGGAATGAGCAGTTCTTC	TRBV15	many	TRBD2	TRBJ2-1
CASSYFQGARTNEQFF	TGTGCCAGCAGTTACTTCCAGGGGGCTCGCACCAATGAGCAGTTCTTC	TRBV6-5	many	TRBD1	TRBJ2-1
CASSLRVGATNEKLFF	TGTGCCAGCAGCCTTCGCGTGGGGGCGACTAATGAAAAACTGTTTTTT	TRBV7-9	few	NA	TRBJ1-4
CASSYGDSMTGELFF	TGTGCCAGCAGTTACGGGGACAGCATGACCGGGGAGCTGTTTTTT	TRBV6-5	many	TRBD1	TRBJ2-2
CASREVGTEAFF	TGCGCCAGCAGGGAGGTGGGCACTGAAGCTTTCTTT	TRBV5-1	many	NA	TRBJ1-1
CSARMGTLYGYTF	TGCAGTGCTAGAATGGGGACCCTCTATGGCTACACCTTC	TRBV20-1	many	NA	TRBJ1-2
CASRGSGRNEQFF	TGTGCCAGCAGAGGGAGCGGGAGAAATGAGCAGTTCTTC	TRBV25-1	few	TRBD2	TRBJ2-1
CASSRKQQNTEAFF	TGTGCCAGCAGCCGTAAACAGCAGAACACTGAAGCTTTCTTT	TRBV4-2	many	NA	TRBJ1-1
CSARDTYEQFF	TGCAGTGCTAGAGATACCTATGAGCAGTTCTTC	TRBV20-1	few	NA	TRBJ2-1
CASSRLVQGPEAFF	TGTGCCAGCAGCCGACTGGTACAGGGCCCTGAAGCTTTCTTT	TRBV7-6	many	NA	TRBJ1-1
CASSPKGGDSYSNQPQHF	TGTGCCAGCAGCCCAAAAGGGGGGGACAGTTATAGCAATCAGCCCCAGCATTTT	TRBV11-2	NA	TRBD1	TRBJ1-5
CASSWAGEASQPQHF	TGTGCCAGCAGTTGGGCAGGGGAGGCGAGTCAGCCCCAGCATTTT	TRBV6-2/TRBV6-3	many	NA	TRBJ1-5
CASSPRGYGEAFF	TGCGCCAGCAGCCCCCGCGGCTACGGTGAAGCTTTCTTT	TRBV5-1	many	NA	TRBJ1-1
CASSITPGTGGEGYTF	TGTGCCAGCAGCATAACCCCCGGGACAGGGGGTGAGGGCTACACCTTC	TRBV9	many	TRBD1	TRBJ1-2
CASFYLNTGELFF	TGTGCCAGCTTCTATCTGAACACCGGGGAGCTGTTTTTT	TRBV6-6	many	NA	TRBJ2-2
CASSPGKNTGELFF	TGCGCCAGCAGCCCCGGGAAAAACACCGGGGAGCTGTTTTTT	TRBV4-3	NA	NA	TRBJ2-2
CASSQSQVVDYGYTF	TGTGCCAGCAGCCAATCTCAGGTTGTGGACTATGGCTACACCTTC	TRBV4-2	many	NA	TRBJ1-2
CASSSGPGALGEQYF	TGTGCCAGCAGCTCAGGACCAGGGGCCTTGGGGGAGCAGTACTTC	TRBV7-2	many	NA	TRBJ2-7
CASSLWEGGYNEQFF	TGTGCCAGCAGCTTGTGGGAGGGAGGGTACAATGAGCAGTTCTTC	TRBV7-2	NA	TRBD2	TRBJ2-1
CASSLGLHTEAFF	TGCGCCAGCAGCTTGGGGTTGCACACTGAAGCTTTCTTT	TRBV5-1	many	NA	TRBJ1-1
CASSLGGSRVGDEQFF	TGTGCCAGCAGCTTAGGAGGGAGTCGAGTGGGCGATGAGCAGTTCTTC	TRBV7-2	many	NA	TRBJ2-1
CASSTRLAGGDEQFF	TGTGCCAGCAGCACCCGACTAGCGGGAGGGGATGAGCAGTTCTTC	TRBV7-9	many	TRBD2	TRBJ2-1
CASSLTGLSTEAFF	TGTGCCAGCAGCTTAACAGGATTGAGCACTGAAGCTTTCTTT	TRBV11-3	once	NA	TRBJ1-1
CSARDALSGSYEQYF	TGCAGTGCTAGAGATGCCCTTAGCGGGAGCTACGAGCAGTACTTC	TRBV20-1	many	TRBD2	TRBJ2-7
CSARDSLMGSEAFF	TGCAGTGCTAGAGATTCATTAATGGGCAGTGAAGCTTTCTTT	TRBV20-1	many	NA	TRBJ1-1
CASSFRQGNQPQHF	TGTGCCAGCAGCTTCCGGCAGGGCAATCAGCCCCAGCATTTT	TRBV7-2	many	NA	TRBJ1-5
CASSPYQLEVGEQFF	TGTGCCAGCAGCCCCTACCAACTAGAGGTGGGGGAGCAGTTCTTC	TRBV7-6	many	NA	TRBJ2-1
CATSRDRLPGVIVHAEQFF	TGTGCCACCAGCAGAGATCGACTACCGGGAGTAATCGTCCACGCTGAGCAGTTCTTC	TRBV15	many	NA	TRBJ2-1
CSAREGSSKGYEQYF	TGCAGTGCTAGAGAAGGGTCATCGAAGGGCTACGAGCAGTACTTC	TRBV20-1	many	NA	TRBJ2-7
CASSESGGRYEQYF	TGTGCCAGCAGTGAGTCAGGGGGTAGGTACGAGCAGTACTTC	TRBV25-1	many	TRBD1	TRBJ2-7
CASSFFSSTRRYNEQFF	TGTGCCAGCAGCTTTTTCTCCTCGACTAGACGGTACAATGAGCAGTTCTTC	TRBV7-9	NA	NA	TRBJ2-1
CSAAGNSYEQYF	TGCAGTGCCGCCGGGAACTCCTACGAGCAGTACTTC	TRBV20-1	many	NA	TRBJ2-7
CASRAWQGSTDTQYF	TGTGCCAGCAGGGCCTGGCAGGGTAGCACAGATACGCAGTATTTT	TRBV6-5	many	NA	TRBJ2-3
CSASRGGYEQYF	TGCAGTGCTAGTAGGGGCGGCTACGAGCAGTACTTC	TRBV20-1	many	NA	TRBJ2-7
CATRRVLYGYTF	TGTGCCACCAGGAGGGTCCTCTATGGCTACACCTTC	TRBV19	few	NA	TRBJ1-2
CASTRDRGGNQPQHF	TGTGCCAGCACCAGGGACAGGGGCGGAAATCAGCCCCAGCATTTT	TRBV6-1	many	TRBD1	TRBJ1-5
CSARLEGPYEQYF	TGCAGTGCTAGGTTGGAGGGCCCCTACGAGCAGTACTTC	TRBV20-1	many	NA	TRBJ2-7
CASSMGDYGYTF	TGTGCCAGCAGCATGGGCGACTATGGCTACACCTTC	TRBV7-9	many	NA	TRBJ1-2
CASSFWGGALAQGEAFF	TGTGCCAGCAGTTTCTGGGGGGGTGCCTTAGCACAAGGTGAAGCTTTCTTT	TRBV12-3/TRBV12-4	many	NA	TRBJ1-1
CASSIPGGADTQYF	TGTGCCAGCAGCATCCCAGGGGGCGCAGATACGCAGTATTTT	TRBV13	many	TRBD1	TRBJ2-3
CASRLTGGAYEQYF	TGTGCCAGCAGACTAACAGGGGGCGCGTACGAGCAGTACTTC	TRBV5-4	many	TRBD1	TRBJ2-7